This paragraph covers one TCR beta chain sequence. Construction of the TCR beta libraries employed iRepertoire HTBI primers in conjunction with Arm-PCR of CDR3 regions. TCRdb itself ran the multiplex PCR reads through MiXCR, one entry per CDR3 protein. This repertoire shows 530,000 or so distinct CDR3 sequences, about 16% found once; its top ten account for 9.5% to 15%. Time point: newly diagnosed GD, antithyroid drugs for less than 3 months. Isolated PBMC RNA provided the starting material for the TCR library. This sample is part of a study of regulatory T cells in long-lasting Graves disease. The ends were cut back, 0 bases at V and 3 bases at J, with 20 bases in the middle. This CDR3 has 19 amino acids. Germline CDR1 reads LGHNA; CDR2 reads YNFKEQ. These sequences were also reported in another study, on T cells in Graves' hyperthyroidism and ophthalmopathy. This second report adds: Diagnoses rested on clinical symptoms, serum thyroxine and TRAb, thyroid ultrasound and orbital computed tomography.

The rearrangement joins TRBV4-2 to TRBJ1-4; TRBD1 might be the D (6 bases). This receptor was taken from a man aged 18 to 29 with Graves disease. Sequences were derived from peripheral blood mononuclear cells (PBMCs), sampled at new diagnosis, from a patient treated with antithyroid drugs. CDR3 loop: CASSQDIRGPLGANEKLFF. The DNA of the CDR3 is TGTGCCAGCAGCCAAGATATCAGGGGCCCTTTGGGGGCTAATGAAAAACTGTTTTTT.